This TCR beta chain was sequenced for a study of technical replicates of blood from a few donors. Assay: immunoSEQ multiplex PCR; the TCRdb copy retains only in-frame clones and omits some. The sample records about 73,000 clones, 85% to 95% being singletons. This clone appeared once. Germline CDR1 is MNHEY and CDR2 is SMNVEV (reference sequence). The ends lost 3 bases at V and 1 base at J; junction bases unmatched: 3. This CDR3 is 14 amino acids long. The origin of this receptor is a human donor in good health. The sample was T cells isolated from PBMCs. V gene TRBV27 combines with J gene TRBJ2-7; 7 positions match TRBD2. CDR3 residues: CASSFGGGSYEQYF. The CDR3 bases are TGTGCCAGCAGTTTTGGGGGGGGGTCCTACGAGCAGTACTTC.